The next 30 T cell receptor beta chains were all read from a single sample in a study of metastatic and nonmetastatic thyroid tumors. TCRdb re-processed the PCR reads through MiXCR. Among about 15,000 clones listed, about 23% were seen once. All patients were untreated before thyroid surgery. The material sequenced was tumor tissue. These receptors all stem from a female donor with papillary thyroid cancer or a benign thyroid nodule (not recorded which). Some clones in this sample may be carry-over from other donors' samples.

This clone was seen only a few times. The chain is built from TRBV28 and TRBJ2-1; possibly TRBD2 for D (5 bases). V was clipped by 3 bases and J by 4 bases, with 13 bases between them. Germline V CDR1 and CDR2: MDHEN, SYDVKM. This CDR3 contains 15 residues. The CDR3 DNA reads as TGTGCCAGCAGTTTGTCGAGAGGGCCTTACAATGAGCAGTTCTTC. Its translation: CASSLSRGPYNEQFF.

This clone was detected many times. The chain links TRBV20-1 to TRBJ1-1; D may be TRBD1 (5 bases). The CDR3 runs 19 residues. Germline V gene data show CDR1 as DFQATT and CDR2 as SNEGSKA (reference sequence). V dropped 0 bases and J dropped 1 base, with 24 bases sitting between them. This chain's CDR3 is CSAREIRDRGRRPNTEAFF. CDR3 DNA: TGCAGTGCTAGAGAGATCCGGGACCGGGGCCGACGGCCGAACACTGAAGCTTTCTTT.

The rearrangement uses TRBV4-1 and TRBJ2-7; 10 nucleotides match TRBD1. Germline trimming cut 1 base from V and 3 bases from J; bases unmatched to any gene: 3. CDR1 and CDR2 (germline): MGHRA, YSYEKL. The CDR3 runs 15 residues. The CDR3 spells CASSQGDRGYYEQYF. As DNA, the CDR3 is TGCGCCAGCAGCCAAGGGGACAGGGGATACTACGAGCAGTACTTC.

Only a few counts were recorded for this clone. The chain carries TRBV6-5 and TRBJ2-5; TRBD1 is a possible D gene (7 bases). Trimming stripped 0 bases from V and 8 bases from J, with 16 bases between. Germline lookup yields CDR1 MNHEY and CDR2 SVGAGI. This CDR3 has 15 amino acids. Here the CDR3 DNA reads TGTGCCAGCAGTTACTCCCCAGGGGGGCTCTGTACCCAGTACTTC. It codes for CASSYSPGGLCTQYF.

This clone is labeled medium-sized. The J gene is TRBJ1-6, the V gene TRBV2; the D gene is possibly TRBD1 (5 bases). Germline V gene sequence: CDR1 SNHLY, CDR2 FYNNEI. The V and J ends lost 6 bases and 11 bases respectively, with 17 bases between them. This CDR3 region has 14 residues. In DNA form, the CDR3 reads TGTGCCAGCAGAACCACAAGTTCGGGGGCACCCCTCCACTTT. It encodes CASRTTSSGAPLHF.

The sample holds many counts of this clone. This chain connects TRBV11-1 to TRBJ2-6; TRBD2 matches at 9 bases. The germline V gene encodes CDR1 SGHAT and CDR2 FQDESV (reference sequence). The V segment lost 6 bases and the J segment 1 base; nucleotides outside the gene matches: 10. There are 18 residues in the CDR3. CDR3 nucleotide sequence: TGTGCCAGCAGGAAGGGCGGGAGGGACGGTTCTGGGGCCAACGTCCTGACTTTC. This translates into CASRKGGRDGSGANVLTF.

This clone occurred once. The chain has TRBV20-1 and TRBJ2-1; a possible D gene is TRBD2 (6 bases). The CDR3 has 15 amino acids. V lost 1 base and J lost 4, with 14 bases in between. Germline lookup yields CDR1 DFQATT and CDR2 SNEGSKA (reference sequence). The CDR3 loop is CSARVMGGGYNEQFF. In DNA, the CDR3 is TGCAGTGCTAGAGTTATGGGAGGAGGGTACAATGAGCAGTTCTTC.

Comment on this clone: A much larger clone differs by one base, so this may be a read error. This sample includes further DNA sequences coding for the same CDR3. The CDR3 here is CASSLALAGGLREQYF. The CDR3 DNA reads TGTGCCAGCAGCTTAGCGCTAGCTGGAGGGCTACGCGAGCAGTACTTC. This chain links TRBV7-2 with TRBJ2-7; a possible D gene is TRBD2 (6 bases). This CDR3 has 16 amino acids. Per the germline V gene, CDR1 is SGHTA and CDR2 is FQGNSA. The germline V and J ends were trimmed by 0 bases and 6 bases, with 18 bases remaining between them.

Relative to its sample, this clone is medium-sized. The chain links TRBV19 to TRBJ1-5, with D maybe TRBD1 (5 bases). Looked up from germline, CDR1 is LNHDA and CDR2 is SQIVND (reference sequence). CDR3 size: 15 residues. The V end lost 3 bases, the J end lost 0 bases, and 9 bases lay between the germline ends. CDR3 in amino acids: CASSMGRSSNQPQHF. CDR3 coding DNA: TGTGCCAGTAGTATGGGACGGAGTAGCAATCAGCCCCAGCATTTT.

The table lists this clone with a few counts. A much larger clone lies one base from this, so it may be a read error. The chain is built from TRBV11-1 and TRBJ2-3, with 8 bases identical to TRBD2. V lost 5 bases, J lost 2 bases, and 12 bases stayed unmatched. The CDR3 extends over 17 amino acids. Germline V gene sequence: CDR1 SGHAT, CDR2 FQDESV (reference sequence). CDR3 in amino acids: CASSNLLAVAPTDTQYF. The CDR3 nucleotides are TGTGCCAGCAGCAACCTACTAGCGGTAGCTCCCACAGATACGCAGTATTTT. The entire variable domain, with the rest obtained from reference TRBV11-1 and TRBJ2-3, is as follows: EAEVAQSPRYKITEKSQAVAFWCDPISGHATLYWYRQILGQGPELLVQFQDESVVDDSQLPKDRFSAERLKGVDSTLKIQPAELGDSAMYLCASSNLLAVAPTDTQYFGPGTRLTVL.

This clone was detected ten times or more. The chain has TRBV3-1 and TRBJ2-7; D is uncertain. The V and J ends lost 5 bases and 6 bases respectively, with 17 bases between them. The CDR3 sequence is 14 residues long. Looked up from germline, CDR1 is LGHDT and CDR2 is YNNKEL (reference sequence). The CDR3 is CASSFRAPPSEQYF. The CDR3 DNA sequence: TGTGCCAGCAGCTTCCGGGCCCCCCCGAGCGAGCAGTACTTC.

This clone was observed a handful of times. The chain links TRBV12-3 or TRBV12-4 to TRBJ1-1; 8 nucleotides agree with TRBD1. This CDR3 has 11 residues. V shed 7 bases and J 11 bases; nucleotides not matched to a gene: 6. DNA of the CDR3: TGTGCCAGCACCCAGGGGGCGGGGGCTTTCTTT. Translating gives CASTQGAGAFF.

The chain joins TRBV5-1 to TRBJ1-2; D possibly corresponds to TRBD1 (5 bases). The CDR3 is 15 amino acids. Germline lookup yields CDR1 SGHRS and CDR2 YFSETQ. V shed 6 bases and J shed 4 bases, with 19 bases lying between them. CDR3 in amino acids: CASIGDARGVYGYTF. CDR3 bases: TGCGCCAGCATTGGGGACGCCCGAGGGGTCTATGGCTACACCTTC.

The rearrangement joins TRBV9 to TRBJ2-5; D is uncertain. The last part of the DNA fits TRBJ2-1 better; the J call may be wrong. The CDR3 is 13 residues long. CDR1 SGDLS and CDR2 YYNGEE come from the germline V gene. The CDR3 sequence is CASSVAPRIEQFF. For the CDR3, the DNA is TGTGCCAGCAGCGTAGCCCCCAGAATAGAGCAGTTCTTC.

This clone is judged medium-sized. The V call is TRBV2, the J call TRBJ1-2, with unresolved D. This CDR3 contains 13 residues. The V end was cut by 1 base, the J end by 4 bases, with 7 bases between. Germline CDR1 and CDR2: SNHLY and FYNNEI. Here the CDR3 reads CASSEGQVYGYTF. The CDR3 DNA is TGTGCCAGCAGTGAAGGCCAGGTCTATGGCTACACCTTC.

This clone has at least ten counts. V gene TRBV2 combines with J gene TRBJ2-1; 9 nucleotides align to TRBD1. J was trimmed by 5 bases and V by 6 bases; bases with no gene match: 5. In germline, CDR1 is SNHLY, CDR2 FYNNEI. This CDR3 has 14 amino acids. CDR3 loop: CASRWTGANNEQFF. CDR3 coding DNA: TGTGCCAGCAGATGGACAGGGGCTAACAATGAGCAGTTCTTC.

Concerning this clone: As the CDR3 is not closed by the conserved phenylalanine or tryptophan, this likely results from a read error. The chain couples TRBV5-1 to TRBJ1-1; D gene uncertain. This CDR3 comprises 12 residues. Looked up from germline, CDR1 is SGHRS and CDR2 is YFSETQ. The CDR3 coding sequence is TGCGCCAGCATCTTGGGTCTCGCTGAAGCTTTCCTT. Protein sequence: CASILGLAEAFL.

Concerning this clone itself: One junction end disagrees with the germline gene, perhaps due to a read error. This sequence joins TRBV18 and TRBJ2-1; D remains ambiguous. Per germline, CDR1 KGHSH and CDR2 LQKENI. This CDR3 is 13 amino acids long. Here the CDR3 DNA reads TGTGCCAGCTCACCACCGGTGTACAATGATCAGTTCTTC. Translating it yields CASSPPVYNDQFF.

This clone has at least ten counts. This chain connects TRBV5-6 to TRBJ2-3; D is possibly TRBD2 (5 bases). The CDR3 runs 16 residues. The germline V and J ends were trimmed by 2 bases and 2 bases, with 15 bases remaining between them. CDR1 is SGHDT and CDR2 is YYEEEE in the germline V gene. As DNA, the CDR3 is TGTGCCAGCAGCTTAGGTGTTAGCGTGTCCACAGATACGCAGTATTTT. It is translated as CASSLGVSVSTDTQYF. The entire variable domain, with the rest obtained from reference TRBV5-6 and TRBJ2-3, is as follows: DAGVTQSPTHLIKTRGQQVTLRCSPKSGHDTVSWYQQALGQGPQFIFQYYEEEERQRGNFPDRFSGHQFPNYSSELNVNALLLGDSALYLCASSLGVSVSTDTQYFGPGTRLTVL.

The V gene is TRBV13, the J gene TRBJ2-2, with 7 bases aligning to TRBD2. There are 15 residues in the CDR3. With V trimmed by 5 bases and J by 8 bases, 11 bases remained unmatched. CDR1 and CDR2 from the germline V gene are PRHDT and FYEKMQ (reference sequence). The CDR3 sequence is CASSRRMREQGELFF. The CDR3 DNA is TGTGCCAGCAGCCGCCGCATGCGGGAGCAAGGGGAGCTGTTTTTT.

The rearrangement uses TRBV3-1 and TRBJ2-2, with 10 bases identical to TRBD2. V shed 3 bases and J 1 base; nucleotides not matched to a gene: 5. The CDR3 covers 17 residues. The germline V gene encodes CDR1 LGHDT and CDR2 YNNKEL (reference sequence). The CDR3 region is CASSQYSSGGNTGELFF. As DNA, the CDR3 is TGTGCCAGCAGCCAGTACTCTAGCGGGGGGAACACCGGGGAGCTGTTTTTT.

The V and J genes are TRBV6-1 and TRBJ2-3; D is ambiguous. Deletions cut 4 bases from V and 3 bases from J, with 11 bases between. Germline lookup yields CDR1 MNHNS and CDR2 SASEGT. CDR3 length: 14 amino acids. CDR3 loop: CASSGYDGTDTQYF. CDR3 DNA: TGTGCCAGCAGTGGATACGATGGAACAGATACGCAGTATTTT.

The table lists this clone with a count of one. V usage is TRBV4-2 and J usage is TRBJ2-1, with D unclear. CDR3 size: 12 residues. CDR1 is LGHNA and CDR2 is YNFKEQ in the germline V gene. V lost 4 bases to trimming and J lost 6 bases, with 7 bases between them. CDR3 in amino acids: CASSRVVNEQFF. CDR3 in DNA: TGTGCCAGCAGCCGGGTCGTCAATGAGCAGTTCTTC.

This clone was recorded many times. This CDR3 reads CASDSGASGEQFF. CDR3 DNA: TGTGCCAGCGACTCGGGTGCTTCGGGTGAGCAGTTCTTC. This rearrangement joins TRBV2 to TRBJ2-1; D remains ambiguous. This CDR3 has 13 residues. Between the trimmed V and J ends, which lost 8 bases and 9 bases, there was a span of 17 bases. CDR1 is SNHLY and CDR2 is FYNNEI in the germline V gene.

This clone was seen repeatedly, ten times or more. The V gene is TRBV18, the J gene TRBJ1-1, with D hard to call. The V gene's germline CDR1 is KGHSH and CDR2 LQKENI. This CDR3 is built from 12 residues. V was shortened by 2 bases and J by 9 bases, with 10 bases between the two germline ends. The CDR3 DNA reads TGTGCCAGCTCACCAAATACAGCCCAAGCTTTCTTT. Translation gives CASSPNTAQAFF. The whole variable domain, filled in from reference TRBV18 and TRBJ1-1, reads NAGVMQNPRHLVRRRGQEARLRCSPMKGHSHVYWYRQLPEEGLKFMVYLQKENIIDESGMPKERFSAEFPKEGPSILRIQQVVRGDSAAYFCASSPNTAQAFFGQGTRLTVV.

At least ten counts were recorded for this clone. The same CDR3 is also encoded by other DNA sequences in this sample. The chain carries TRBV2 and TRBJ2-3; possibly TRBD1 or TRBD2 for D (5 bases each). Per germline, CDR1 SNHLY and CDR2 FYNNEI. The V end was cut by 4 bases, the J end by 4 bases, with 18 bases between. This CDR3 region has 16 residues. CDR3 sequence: CASSVPGRRASDTQYF. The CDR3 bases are TGTGCCAGCAGTGTCCCGGGACGCCGCGCGTCAGATACGCAGTATTTT.

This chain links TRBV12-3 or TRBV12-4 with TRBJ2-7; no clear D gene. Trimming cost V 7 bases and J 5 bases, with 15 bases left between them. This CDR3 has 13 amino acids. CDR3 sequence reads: CASTEKEWDEQYF. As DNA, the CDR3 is TGTGCCAGCACCGAGAAGGAGTGGGACGAGCAGTACTTC.

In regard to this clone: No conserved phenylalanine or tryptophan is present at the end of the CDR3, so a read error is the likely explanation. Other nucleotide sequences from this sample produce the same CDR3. In nucleotides, the CDR3 is TGCAGTGCTAGTGACCTAGCTGGCCACGAGCAGTACCTC. Translated, it gives CSASDLAGHEQYL. The rearrangement joins TRBV20-1 to TRBJ2-7, with D possibly being TRBD2 (5 bases). The CDR3 has 13 residues. V dropped 3 bases and J dropped 5 bases, with 14 bases sitting between them. CDR1 and CDR2 (germline): DFQATT, SNEGSKA (reference sequence).

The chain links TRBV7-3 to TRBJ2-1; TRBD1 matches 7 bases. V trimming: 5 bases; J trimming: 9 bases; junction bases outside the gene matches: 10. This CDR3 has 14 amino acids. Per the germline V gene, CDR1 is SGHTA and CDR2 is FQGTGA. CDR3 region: CASSPGTVVSEQFF. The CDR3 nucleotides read TGTGCCAGCAGCCCAGGGACAGTTGTTAGTGAGCAGTTCTTC.

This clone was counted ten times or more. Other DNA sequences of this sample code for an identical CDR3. Here the CDR3 DNA reads TGTGCCAGCAGCTCCGGGTCCTTCAAAAACATTCAGTACTTC. Residues: CASSSGSFKNIQYF. This chain joins TRBV7-2 and TRBJ2-4; D unresolved. There are 14 residues in the CDR3. V lost 4 bases and J 3 bases, leaving 10 bases between the germline ends. Germline V gene data show CDR1 as SGHTA and CDR2 as FQGNSA.